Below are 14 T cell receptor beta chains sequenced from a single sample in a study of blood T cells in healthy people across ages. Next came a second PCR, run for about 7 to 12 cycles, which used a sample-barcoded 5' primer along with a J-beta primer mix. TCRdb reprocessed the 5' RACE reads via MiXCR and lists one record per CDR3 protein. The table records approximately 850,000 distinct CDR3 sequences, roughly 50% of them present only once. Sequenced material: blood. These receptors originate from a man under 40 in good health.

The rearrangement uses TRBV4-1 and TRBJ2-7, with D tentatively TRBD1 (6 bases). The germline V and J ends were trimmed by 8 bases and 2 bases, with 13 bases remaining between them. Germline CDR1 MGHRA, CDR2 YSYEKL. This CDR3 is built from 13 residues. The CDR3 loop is CASGFDRTYEQYF. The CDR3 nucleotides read TGCGCCAGCGGCTTCGACAGGACCTACGAGCAGTACTTC.

The CDR3: CASSPQQIMNTEAFF. The CDR3 region has the DNA TGTGCCAGCAGTCCCCAACAGATAATGAACACTGAAGCTTTCTTT. The J gene is TRBJ1-1, the V gene TRBV12-3 or TRBV12-4, with no clear D. The germline V and J ends were trimmed by 5 bases and 0 bases, with 13 bases remaining between them. The CDR3 runs to 15 residues.

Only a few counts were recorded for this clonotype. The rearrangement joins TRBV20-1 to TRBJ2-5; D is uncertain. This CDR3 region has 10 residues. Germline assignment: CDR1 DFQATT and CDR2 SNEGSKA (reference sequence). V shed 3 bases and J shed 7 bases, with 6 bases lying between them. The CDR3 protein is CSARSGTQYF. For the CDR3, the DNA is TGCAGTGCTAGGTCCGGGACCCAGTACTTC.

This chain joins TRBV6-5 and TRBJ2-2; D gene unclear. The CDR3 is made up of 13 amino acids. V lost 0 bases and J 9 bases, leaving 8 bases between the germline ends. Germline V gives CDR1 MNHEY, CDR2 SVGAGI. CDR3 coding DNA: TGTGCCAGCAGTTACTCGGTAACCCGGGAGCTGTTTTTT. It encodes CASSYSVTRELFF.

CDR3: CASMGRGVETEAFF. The DNA for the CDR3 is TGTGCCAGCATGGGCCGGGGTGTCGAAACTGAAGCTTTCTTT. The chain uses TRBV6-4 and TRBJ1-1; unclear D gene. Per germline, CDR1 MRHNA and CDR2 SNTAGT. Trimming took off 7 bases at V and 5 bases at J, with 17 bases between the two ends. CDR3 size: 14 residues.

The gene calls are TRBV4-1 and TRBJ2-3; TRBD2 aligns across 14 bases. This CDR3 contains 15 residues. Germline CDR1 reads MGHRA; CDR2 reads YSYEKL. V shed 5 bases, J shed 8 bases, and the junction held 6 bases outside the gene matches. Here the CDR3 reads CASSTGTSGSGTQYF. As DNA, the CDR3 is TGCGCCAGCAGCACCGGGACTAGCGGGAGTGGTACGCAGTATTTT.

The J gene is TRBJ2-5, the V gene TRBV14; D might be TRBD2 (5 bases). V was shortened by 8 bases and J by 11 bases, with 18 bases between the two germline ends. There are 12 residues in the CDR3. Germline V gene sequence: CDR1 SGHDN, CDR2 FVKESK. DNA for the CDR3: TGTGCCAGCGGCGGGCATCTGAAGGAGCAGTACTTC. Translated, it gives CASGGHLKEQYF.

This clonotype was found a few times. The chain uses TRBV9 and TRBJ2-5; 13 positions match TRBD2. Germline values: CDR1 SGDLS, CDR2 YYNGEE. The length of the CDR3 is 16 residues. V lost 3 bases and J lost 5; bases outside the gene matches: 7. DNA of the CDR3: TGTGCCAGCAGCGCTACTAGCGGGGGGGCGTGGGAGACCCAGTACTTC. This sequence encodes CASSATSGGAWETQYF.

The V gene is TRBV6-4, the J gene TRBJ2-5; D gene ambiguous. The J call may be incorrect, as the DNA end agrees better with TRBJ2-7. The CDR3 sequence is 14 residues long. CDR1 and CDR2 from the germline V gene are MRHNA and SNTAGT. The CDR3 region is CASSDSIGASEQYF. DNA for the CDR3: TGTGCCAGCAGTGACTCGATTGGCGCAAGCGAGCAGTACTTC.

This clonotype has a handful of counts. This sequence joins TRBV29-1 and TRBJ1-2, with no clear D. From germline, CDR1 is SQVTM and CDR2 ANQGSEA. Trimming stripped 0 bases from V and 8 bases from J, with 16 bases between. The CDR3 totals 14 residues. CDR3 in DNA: TGCAGCGTTGAAGAACGGCCGAGGGCTTACGGCTACACCTTC. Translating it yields CSVEERPRAYGYTF.

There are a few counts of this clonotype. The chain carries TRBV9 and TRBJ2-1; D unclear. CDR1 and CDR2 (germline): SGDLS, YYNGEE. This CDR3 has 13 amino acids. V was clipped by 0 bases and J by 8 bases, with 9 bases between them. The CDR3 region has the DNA TGTGCCAGCAGCGTAGATAGCAGCCATGAGCAGTTCTTC. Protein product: CASSVDSSHEQFF.

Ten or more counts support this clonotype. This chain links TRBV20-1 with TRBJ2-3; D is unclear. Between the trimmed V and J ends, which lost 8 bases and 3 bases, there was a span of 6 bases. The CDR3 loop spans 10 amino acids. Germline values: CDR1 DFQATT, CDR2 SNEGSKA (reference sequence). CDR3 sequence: CSPSTDTQYF. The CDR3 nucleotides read TGCAGTCCCTCGACAGATACGCAGTATTTT.

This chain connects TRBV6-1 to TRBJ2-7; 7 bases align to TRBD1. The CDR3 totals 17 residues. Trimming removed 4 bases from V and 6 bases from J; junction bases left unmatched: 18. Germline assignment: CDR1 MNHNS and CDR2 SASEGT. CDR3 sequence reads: CASSAFLFGTENSEQYF. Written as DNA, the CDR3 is TGTGCCAGCAGTGCCTTTCTTTTCGGGACAGAGAATAGCGAGCAGTACTTC.

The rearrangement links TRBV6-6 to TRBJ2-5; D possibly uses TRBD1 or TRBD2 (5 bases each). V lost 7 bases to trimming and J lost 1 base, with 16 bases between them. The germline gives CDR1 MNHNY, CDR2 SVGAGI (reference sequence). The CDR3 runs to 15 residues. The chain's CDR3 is CASTRDVWGQETQYF. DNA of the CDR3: TGTGCCAGCACCCGGGACGTTTGGGGCCAAGAGACCCAGTACTTC.